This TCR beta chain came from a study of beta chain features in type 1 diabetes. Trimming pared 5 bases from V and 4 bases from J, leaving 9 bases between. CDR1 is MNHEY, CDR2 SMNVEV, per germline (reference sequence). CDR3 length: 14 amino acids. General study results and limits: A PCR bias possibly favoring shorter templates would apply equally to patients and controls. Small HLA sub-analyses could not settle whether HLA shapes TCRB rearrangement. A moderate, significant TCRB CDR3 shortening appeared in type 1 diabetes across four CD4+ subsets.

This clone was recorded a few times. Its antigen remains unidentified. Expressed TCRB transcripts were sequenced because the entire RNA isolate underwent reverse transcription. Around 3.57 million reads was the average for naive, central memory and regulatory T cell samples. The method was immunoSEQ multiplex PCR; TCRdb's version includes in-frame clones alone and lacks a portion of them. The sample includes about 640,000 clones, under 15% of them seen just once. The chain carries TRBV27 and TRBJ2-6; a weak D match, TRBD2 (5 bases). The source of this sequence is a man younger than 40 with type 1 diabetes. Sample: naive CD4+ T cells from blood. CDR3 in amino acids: CASSRGSGANVLTF. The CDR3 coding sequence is TGTGCCAGCAGTCGAGGGAGCGGGGCCAACGTCCTGACTTTC.